The rows below give T cell receptor beta chains drawn from one sample of a study of long-term antiretroviral therapy in people with HIV. Profiling relied on immunoSEQ multiplex PCR, and the TCRdb table lists in-frame clones only, not all of them. This sample carries 27,000 or so clones, about 82% of them seen once, and the ten largest clones take around 10%. The sequencing used unsorted PBMCs, collected 0.8 years before starting antiretroviral therapy. These receptor sequences come from a man aged 18 to 29 with HIV. Both conserved end residues are part of each CDR3.

V: TRBV12-5; J: TRBJ2-2; CDR3: CASCPLRREGHDTGELFF
V: TRBV6-1; J: TRBJ2-7; CDR3: CASSEAGRDEQYF
V: TRBV9; J: TRBJ2-2; CDR3: CASSSLGGSGELFF
V: TRBV29-1; J: TRBJ2-1; CDR3: CSGGQGVYNEQFF
V: TRBV13; J: TRBJ2-5; CDR3: CASRLAGGVETQYF
V: TRBV2; J: TRBJ1-4; CDR3: CASRLSRLGTNEKLFF
V: TRBV4-1; J: TRBJ2-3; CDR3: CASSQWAGGVSTQYF
V: TRBV14; J: TRBJ2-7; CDR3: CASSQTPGGGEQYF
V: TRBV30; J: TRBJ1-2; CDR3: CAWRRQGAGYGYTF
V: TRBV27; J: TRBJ2-7; CDR3: CASSIRTGSQGSPYEQYF
V: TRBV7-2; J: TRBJ1-5; CDR3: CASSLRGNQPQHF
V: TRBV6-4; J: TRBJ2-1; CDR3: CASSDSSGGANEQFF
V: TRBV5-1; J: TRBJ2-3; CDR3: CASSLGGKDTQYF
V: TRBV7-9; J: TRBJ2-5; CDR3: CASSPQTVQETQYF
V: TRBV5-1; J: TRBJ1-1; CDR3: CASSLAPTGMNTEAFF
V: TRBV7-2; J: TRBJ2-7; CDR3: CASSLNDEQYF
V: TRBV13; J: TRBJ2-7; CDR3: CASSLGRGGHEQYF
V: TRBV30; J: TRBJ1-1; CDR3: CAWSASLNTEAFF
V: TRBV18; J: TRBJ2-1; CDR3: CASSPSPNNEQFF
V: TRBV5-8; J: TRBJ1-2; CDR3: CASSLEVRGFNGYTF
V: TRBV6-6; J: TRBJ2-7; CDR3: CASEDRGYEQYF
V: TRBV4-1; J: TRBJ1-1; CDR3: CASSQDPGGNTEAFF
V: TRBV9; J: TRBJ2-7; CDR3: CASSSMGDGHYEQYF
V: TRBV30; J: TRBJ2-1; CDR3: CAWSVLVVDNEQFF
V: TRBV30; J: TRBJ2-7; CDR3: CAWSYDGSYEQYF
V: TRBV2; J: TRBJ2-1; CDR3: CASSESGQTYNEQFF
V: TRBV4-1; J: TRBJ2-4; CDR3: CASSLRLAATPGGKNIQYF
V: TRBV2; J: TRBJ1-2; CDR3: CASSEWVYTF
V: TRBV10-3; J: TRBJ1-3; CDR3: CAINYGNTIYF
V: TRBV11-2; J: TRBJ2-5; CDR3: CASSFIGGPQETQYF
V: TRBV4-2; J: TRBJ1-2; CDR3: CASSQGDQSYGYTF
V: TRBV5-1; J: TRBJ2-1; CDR3: CASSLGQGLDEQFF
V: TRBV6-1; J: TRBJ1-1; CDR3: CASSKQGLDTEAFF
V: TRBV27; J: TRBJ1-2; CDR3: CASRGRGRGYTF
V: TRBV7-2; J: TRBJ2-2; CDR3: CASSFRLNTGELFF
V: TRBV2; J: TRBJ2-4; CDR3: CASSDEQKNIQYF
V: TRBV9; J: TRBJ2-5; CDR3: CASSVDGQGYETQYF
V: TRBV13; J: TRBJ2-3; CDR3: CASSLGRGTDTQYF
V: TRBV7-2; J: TRBJ1-1; CDR3: CASSFRVGGGTEAFF
V: TRBV7-2; J: TRBJ2-7; CDR3: CASSRGLAGDEQYF
V: TRBV5-1; J: TRBJ2-1; CDR3: CASSYGLAGGYEQFF
V: TRBV28; J: TRBJ1-2; CDR3: CASSPPRGQQAGGYTF
V: TRBV10-2; J: TRBJ2-7; CDR3: CASSEKEYEQYF
V: TRBV30; J: TRBJ2-5; CDR3: CAWSLVAGNQETQYF
V: TRBV7-9; J: TRBJ2-7; CDR3: CASSFNPGGYEQYF
V: TRBV14; J: TRBJ2-7; CDR3: CASSQDYPSKATDSSYEQYF
V: TRBV9; J: TRBJ1-2; CDR3: CASSGPGTRAAYGYTF
V: TRBV18; J: TRBJ2-3; CDR3: CASSPNLATSTDTQYF
V: TRBV19; J: TRBJ2-7; CDR3: CASSIAFGDEQYF
V: TRBV18; J: TRBJ1-2; CDR3: CASSPTFEVNYGYTF
V: TRBV5-1; J: TRBJ1-1; CDR3: CASSSATGYTEAFF
V: TRBV6-6; J: TRBJ2-5; CDR3: CASSGLAMKETQYF
V: TRBV28; J: TRBJ2-1; CDR3: CASQGGSSYNEQFF
V: TRBV28; J: TRBJ2-7; CDR3: CASSSTAKEQYF
V: TRBV21-1; J: TRBJ1-1; CDR3: CASSENRGDNTEAFF